One sample yielded the 20 T cell receptor beta chains listed below, sequenced in a study of cytomegalovirus exposure and HLA in healthy donors. A multiplex PCR was run with 60 Vbeta primers and 13 Jbeta primers. Libraries were prepared by immunoSEQ multiplex PCR; TCRdb keeps only in-frame clonotypes and omits some of them. The profile shows 120,000 or so clones, around 80% of them singletons. Sequenced input: PBMCs. The source is a young man in good health and CMV-seronegative.

CDR3 nucleotides: TGTGCCAGTAGTATACCTGGGACAGATACTAACTATGGCTACACCTTC. Amino acids: CASSIPGTDTNYGYTF. This rearrangement joins TRBV19 to TRBJ1-2; 7 bases align to TRBD1. V was clipped by 2 bases and J by 0 bases; unmatched bases: 6. The germline V gene has CDR1 LNHDA and CDR2 SQIVND (reference sequence). The length of the CDR3 is 16 residues.

The genes are TRBV2 and TRBJ1-4; D is perhaps TRBD1 (6 bases). V lost 3 bases and J 8 bases, leaving 13 bases between the germline ends. CDR1 is SNHLY and CDR2 is FYNNEI in the germline V gene. The CDR3 is made up of 14 amino acids. CDR3 in amino acids: CASSEQGPAEKLFF. The CDR3 DNA is TGTGCCAGCAGTGAGCAGGGGCCCGCCGAAAAACTGTTTTTT. Using reference TRBV2 and TRBJ1-4 for the parts outside the CDR3, the full variable domain is EPEVTQTPSHQVTQMGQEVILRCVPISNHLYFYWYRQILGQKVEFLVSFYNNEISEKSEIFDDQFSVERPDGSNFTLKIRSTKLEDSAMYFCASSEQGPAEKLFFGSGTQLSVL.

The rearrangement joins TRBV9 to TRBJ1-2; D possibly corresponds to TRBD1 (6 bases). V lost 0 bases and J lost 2, with 14 bases in between. This CDR3 is 16 amino acids long. Per germline, CDR1 SGDLS and CDR2 YYNGEE. The CDR3 DNA reads as TGTGCCAGCAGCGTAGCTTGGCAGGGGCTAAACTATGGCTACACCTTC. Its protein product is CASSVAWQGLNYGYTF. Combining the CDR3 with reference TRBV9 and TRBJ1-2 gives the whole variable domain DSGVTQTPKHLITATGQRVTLRCSPRSGDLSVYWYQQSLDQGLQFLIQYYNGEERAKGNILERFSAQQFPDLHSELNLSSLELGDSALYFCASSVAWQGLNYGYTFGSGTRLTVV.

This clone occurred a few times. The genes are TRBV11-3 and TRBJ2-6; 8 bases are a match to TRBD1. J was trimmed by 0 bases and V by 4 bases; bases with no gene match: 5. This CDR3 contains 17 residues. Germline assignment: CDR1 SGHNT and CDR2 YENEEA. The CDR3 protein is CASSSGQGGSGANVLTF. The CDR3 DNA sequence: TGTGCCAGCAGCTCCGGACAGGGAGGCTCTGGGGCCAACGTCCTGACTTTC.

This clone was detected a few times. The chain employs TRBV6-1 and TRBJ2-7; TRBD2 aligns across 10 bases. Germline CDR1 is MNHNS and CDR2 is SASEGT. The junction had 0 bases not matched to a gene; V was cut back by 2 bases and J by 2 bases. The CDR3 has 14 residues. CDR3 coding DNA: TGTGCCAGCAGTGAAAGCGGGGGGGCCTACGAGCAGTACTTC. Translating it yields CASSESGGAYEQYF.

In DNA form, the CDR3 reads TGTGCAAGTCGCTTAGGGTGTAGCGGGGGCCCCTACGAGCAGTACTTC. It specifies CASRLGCSGGPYEQYF. The chain couples TRBV12-2 to TRBJ2-7; the listed D gene, TRBD2, was not tested against the DNA. TRBV12-2 represents a pseudogene. The CDR3 has 16 residues.

The chain uses TRBV30 and TRBJ1-6; D may be TRBD1 (6 bases). This CDR3 comprises 15 residues. V shed 5 bases and J shed 4 bases, with 15 bases lying between them. The germline V gene has CDR1 GTSNPN and CDR2 SVGIG (reference sequence). CDR3 nucleotide sequence: TGTGCCTGGGGGACACTTAACAATTATAATTCACCCCTCCACTTT. Its translation is CAWGTLNNYNSPLHF.

CDR3 DNA sequence: TGTGCCTGGGGACTTCAGGGCCAGGGGATCAATGAGCAGTTCTTC. It codes for CAWGLQGQGINEQFF. This chain links TRBV30 with TRBJ2-1; D is perhaps TRBD1 (6 bases). Germline V gene lookup returns CDR1 GTSNPN and CDR2 SVGIG (reference sequence). V lost 5 bases, J lost 6 bases, and 20 bases lay in between. CDR3 size: 15 residues.

There are a few counts of this clone. This chain links TRBV27 with TRBJ2-1, with 8 bases identical to TRBD1. This CDR3 comprises 15 residues. The V gene's germline CDR1 is MNHEY and CDR2 SMNVEV (reference sequence). After removal of 5 bases from V and 4 bases from J, the junction contained 7 bases not matched to a gene. The CDR3 coding sequence is TGTGCCAGCAGTATCGGACAGGGACTGTACAATGAGCAGTTCTTC. Its protein product is CASSIGQGLYNEQFF.

J is TRBJ2-7 and V is TRBV4-1; 7 bases line up with TRBD2. The CDR3 covers 16 residues. Per the germline V gene, CDR1 is MGHRA and CDR2 is YSYEKL. J gave up 6 bases and V 3 bases, and 14 bases lay outside the gene matches. The CDR3 sequence is CASSHSVGGTALEQYF. Written as DNA, the CDR3 is TGCGCCAGCAGCCACAGTGTGGGGGGGACCGCCCTCGAGCAGTACTTC.

The CDR3 loop reads CASSLDRQTGNTIYF. The CDR3 nucleotides are TGTGCCAGCAGCCTTGACAGACAGACTGGAAACACCATATATTTT. The chain is built from TRBV7-9 and TRBJ1-3; D perhaps matches TRBD1 (5 bases). V lost 5 bases to trimming and J lost 2 bases, with 13 bases between them. CDR3 length: 15 amino acids. Germline loops: CDR1 SEHNR, CDR2 FQNEAQ (reference sequence).

The chain uses TRBV5-1 and TRBJ2-5, with 9 bases lining up with TRBD1. This CDR3 is 15 amino acids long. V shed 4 bases, J shed 2 bases, and the junction held 6 bases outside the gene matches. Germline V CDR1 and CDR2: SGHRS, YFSETQ. The CDR3: CASSAGQGPQETQYF. Written as DNA, the CDR3 is TGCGCCAGCAGCGCCGGACAGGGGCCGCAAGAGACCCAGTACTTC.

The rearrangement links TRBV27 to TRBJ1-3; D gene unclear. The CDR3 totals 15 residues. CDR1 MNHEY and CDR2 SMNVEV come from the germline V gene (reference sequence). Trimming cost V 7 bases and J 4 bases, with 17 bases left between them. CDR3 sequence: CASTLSPRSGNTIYF. CDR3 in DNA: TGTGCCAGCACCTTATCCCCCCGGTCGGGAAACACCATATATTTT.

The chain carries TRBV28 and TRBJ2-2; TRBD1 matches 10 bases. V was clipped by 2 bases and J by 3 bases; unmatched bases: 3. In germline, CDR1 is MDHEN, CDR2 SYDVKM. This CDR3 region has 16 residues. The CDR3 DNA reads TGTGCCAGCAGTTTACCGGGACAGGGGCACACCGGGGAGCTGTTTTTT. Protein: CASSLPGQGHTGELFF.

The rearrangement uses TRBV4-2 and TRBJ2-4, with 7 bases aligning to TRBD1. Looked up from germline, CDR1 is LGHNA and CDR2 is YNFKEQ. The trim removed 2 bases at V and 5 bases at J, leaving 12 bases unmatched. The CDR3 consists of 17 residues. In nucleotides, the CDR3 is TGTGCCAGCAGCCAACCACGGGACAGTCCACGGGAAAACATTCAGTACTTC. Its protein product is CASSQPRDSPRENIQYF.

The CDR3 loop is CASSEQSRNEQYF. The CDR3 DNA is TGCGCCAGCAGCGAGCAAAGCAGGAACGAGCAGTACTTC. The rearrangement links TRBV5-1 to TRBJ2-7; D unresolved. This CDR3 is 13 amino acids long. Trimming removed 4 bases from V and 5 bases from J, with 13 bases in between. Germline values: CDR1 SGHRS, CDR2 YFSETQ.

This clone has a count of ten or more. The chain carries TRBV6-1 and TRBJ1-4; D may be TRBD1 (5 bases). The CDR3 contains 12 residues. The V gene lost 6 bases and the J gene lost 6 bases, with 8 bases spanning the gap. Germline lookup yields CDR1 MNHNS and CDR2 SASEGT. Here the CDR3 reads CASRGVDEKLFF. CDR3 sequence (DNA): TGTGCCAGCAGAGGGGTGGATGAAAAACTGTTTTTT.

This chain joins TRBV9 and TRBJ2-7; D may be TRBD2 (6 bases). Trimming stripped 5 bases from V and 2 bases from J, with 14 bases between. This CDR3 region has 14 residues. CDR1 is SGDLS, CDR2 YYNGEE, per germline. CDR3 amino acids: CASSSRAGTYEQYF. CDR3 coding DNA: TGTGCCAGCAGTTCACGGGCGGGAACCTACGAGCAGTACTTC.

The V and J genes are TRBV28 and TRBJ2-2; unclear D gene. This CDR3 is built from 15 residues. The V gene's germline CDR1 is MDHEN and CDR2 SYDVKM. Trimming stripped 6 bases from V and 3 bases from J, with 14 bases between. CDR3 residues: CASSPGSIDTGELFF. The CDR3 nucleotides read TGTGCCAGCAGCCCCGGGTCCATCGACACCGGGGAGCTGTTTTTT.

The V gene is TRBV6-5, the J gene TRBJ1-2; 8 positions agree with TRBD1. The length of the CDR3 is 15 residues. Germline CDR1 is MNHEY and CDR2 is SVGAGI. Unmatched junction bases numbered 7, after V lost 0 bases and J lost 7 bases. DNA of the CDR3: TGTGCCAGCAGTTACTCATCCGCAGGGGGCTCTGGCTACACCTTC. It is translated as CASSYSSAGGSGYTF.